This TCR beta chain was profiled in a study of blood T cell repertoires in COVID-19. Germline loops: CDR1 MNHEY, CDR2 SVGAGI. This CDR3 comprises 15 residues. The trim removed 2 bases at V and 0 bases at J, leaving 4 bases unmatched. The table came from immunoSEQ multiplex PCR; TCRdb's copy has only in-frame clones and leaves some out. Among roughly 150,000 clones listed, roughly four fifths were seen once. The sample taken for sequencing was peripheral blood. This TCR derives from a man between 65 and 85 years old with active or convalescent COVID-19. The chain is built from TRBV6-5 and TRBJ2-7, with TRBD2 matching 7 bases. In DNA form, the CDR3 reads TGTGCCAGCAGTTACCTGGGGGGGTACTCCTACGAGCAGTACTTC. The encoded protein is CASSYLGGYSYEQYF.